This T cell receptor beta chain was captured in a study of blood T cell repertoires in COVID-19 (dated by TCRdb to 2018 to 2020). As for the study more broadly: Samples covering the acute and convalescent phases of COVID-19 were provided by collaborators in the United States, Italy and Spain. The prospective study material was composed of cDNA or gDNA derived from T cells, B-cell-depleted T cells, or PBMCs. Deeply sampled blood TCRbeta repertoires from subjects exposed to, actively infected with, or recovered from COVID-19 were included in the dataset. The repertoires were released in a freely available public database meant as a resource for research on the immune response to SARS-CoV-2. Samples came from the ongoing ImmuneRACE study (first 160 participants) plus 1,254 subjects from 6 global collaborators. Nearly every sample came with metadata listing a de-identified subject ID, COVID-19 status, age in years and sex. HLA class I and class II types, where available, came from metadata supplied by the sample provider rather than from assay-based typing. Results the study describes overall, beyond this receptor: The quantity of clinical and demographic metadata differed by source and by participant and was supplied without curation.

At one collaborating source in Seattle, patients were enrolled during active infection and were followed longitudinally through the course of disease. Collaborating institutions collected whole blood in K2EDTA tubes following their own protocols. For TCRbeta analysis, collaborators shipped samples as frozen whole blood, isolated PBMCs, or DNA extracted from either of those sample types. TCRbeta CDR3 regions were amplified from genomic DNA by means of the immunoSEQ Assay, a bias-controlled multiplex PCR. Turning to the authors' computational methods: The number of nucleated cells in each sample was estimated from the amplification of reference gene primers within the assay. To quantify the absolute abundance of each unique TCRbeta CDR3 rearrangement, sequence reads were collapsed and filtered. Productive Simpson clonality was computed per sample as the square root of Simpson's diversity index over productive rearrangements. The clones in this table, taken by TCRdb from immuneACCESS, are in-frame only. Not every clone is retained; where verified, under half of the shortfall comes from an unresolved V gene, and the cause of the rest is unknown. The DNA gave D and trimming, while V, J and clone size come from that table. The sample data list around 260,000 clones, and 80% to 85% of these were observed just once. Less than 20% of the sample is taken by the ten largest.

Including cysteine and phenylalanine, the CDR3 has 22 amino acids. CDR3 DNA only is kept here, 66 bases in frame from base 1. The germline V gene (reference sequence) provides CDR1 LNHNV and CDR2 YYDKDF. V loses 0 bases at its end and J loses 0 bases; junction bases beyond the gene matches: 17. Worth noting for this clone: What this receptor recognizes is not known. No much larger clone exists at a distance of one base, and base qualities are not known.

The origin of this receptor is a person aged 70 to 85 with COVID-19, enrolled during active disease. Material for sequencing was peripheral blood. Recombination joined TRBV15 with TRBJ1-4; TRBD1 lines up with 9 middle nucleotides. The nucleotide sequence reads TGTGCCACCAGCAGAGAGTATGGAGCCGGGACAGGGTTAACGGCAACTAATGAAAAACTGTTTTTT. It translates as CATSREYGAGTGLTATNEKLFF. With the rest looked up from the reference TRBV15 and TRBJ1-4 genes rather than sequenced, the full variable domain is DAMVIQNPRYQVTQFGKPVTLSCSQTLNHNVMYWYQQKSSQAPKLLFHYYDKDFNNEADTPDNFQSRRPNTSFCFLDIRSPGLGDTAMYLCATSREYGAGTGLTATNEKLFFGSGTQLSVL.